Given below is one T cell receptor (beta chain) in context. Its antigen is currently unknown. 60 Vbeta and 13 Jbeta primers were used in PCR. Repertoires were generated with immunoSEQ multiplex PCR, while TCRdb's copy carries only in-frame clones and drops some. The data show fewer than 85,000 clones, about 78% seen once. This sample stems from a study of cytomegalovirus exposure and HLA in healthy donors. Study details: The roughly 120 million unique TCR beta sequences, from 150 million to 200 million T cells, were found by an earlier analysis.

Study results and caveats: Associated with HLA alleles at 0.05 false discovery rate in a later analysis were 17,000 or so TCR beta sequences. An analysis was carried out later, and it reportedly showed fewer N-insertions in an Asian-associated ancestry cluster than the roughly 670-donor mean. Both high specificity and high sensitivity reportedly marked the classifier's diagnosis of cytomegalovirus status.

This CDR3 is 14 amino acids long. Germline-derived CDR1 and CDR2 are LGHNA and YNFKEQ. Trimming stripped 2 bases from V and 4 bases from J, with 8 bases between. The sample consisted of PBMCs. The sequence derives from a man in his late teens or twenties in good health and CMV-seropositive. The chain couples TRBV4-2 to TRBJ2-2; the D gene is possibly TRBD2 (6 bases). CDR3: CASSQPGVTGELFF. CDR3 nucleotides: TGTGCCAGCAGCCAACCGGGAGTCACCGGGGAGCTGTTTTTT.